This passage covers 15 T cell receptor beta chains from one sample sequenced in a study of tumour-infiltrating T cells in Burkitt lymphoma. Here immunoSEQ multiplex PCR was the method, and the copy in TCRdb shows in-frame clones only, minus some. Of around 17,000 clones listed, around four fifths are singletons. Sequencing used tumor tissue. These receptors all stem from a human donor with diffuse large B-cell lymphoma.

The genes are TRBV9 and TRBJ2-7, with 9 positions matching TRBD2. From germline, CDR1 is SGDLS and CDR2 YYNGEE. This CDR3 has 14 amino acids. J was trimmed by 5 bases and V by 3 bases; bases with no gene match: 6. The CDR3 DNA reads TGTGCCAGCAGCGGGGGGACTAGCAGCGACGAGCAGTACTTC. This gives the protein CASSGGTSSDEQYF.

The CDR3 sequence is CASSETGVSGYTF. In DNA, the CDR3 is TGTGCCAGCAGTGAAACAGGGGTGAGTGGCTACACCTTC. The J gene is TRBJ1-2, the V gene TRBV25-1; TRBD1 matches 7 bases. Germline CDR1 is MGHDK and CDR2 is SYGVNS. The CDR3 is 13 residues long. With V trimmed by 2 bases and J by 7 bases, 4 bases remained unmatched.

The chain joins TRBV4-3 to TRBJ1-2, with unresolved D. The CDR3 runs to 13 residues. CDR1 and CDR2 from the germline V gene are LGHNA and YSLEER. Trimming stripped 8 bases from V and 4 bases from J, with 14 bases between. CDR3 in DNA: TGCGCCAGCTCCCCCGGGAGGACCTATGGCTACACCTTC. Translating gives CASSPGRTYGYTF.

This clone was seen once. This rearrangement joins TRBV7-9 to TRBJ1-4; 10 nucleotides line up with TRBD1. Germline lookup yields CDR1 SEHNR and CDR2 FQNEAQ (reference sequence). CDR3 length: 16 residues. V dropped 5 bases and J dropped 7; count of bases not matched to a gene: 10. CDR3 nucleotide sequence: TGTGCCAGCAGCCCGACAGGGGGCGTGATCTCTGAAAAACTGTTTTTT. Its translation: CASSPTGGVISEKLFF.

This clone was counted between two and nine times. The V call is TRBV5-1, the J call TRBJ2-1, with D perhaps matching TRBD1 (5 bases). Trimming took 1 base from V and 3 from J, leaving 8 bases between them. Germline lookup yields CDR1 SGHRS and CDR2 YFSETQ. The CDR3 is 14 amino acids. CDR3: CASSLNRNYNEQFF. CDR3 sequence (DNA): TGCGCCAGCAGCTTGAACAGGAACTACAATGAGCAGTTCTTC.

The gene calls are TRBV5-5 and TRBJ2-2; unclear D gene. Germline V lookup: CDR1 SGHKS, CDR2 YYEKEE (reference sequence). This CDR3 has 13 residues. V was clipped by 1 base and J by 5 bases, with 6 bases between them. In nucleotides, the CDR3 is TGTGCCAGCAGCTTGATCGGGACCGGGGAGCTGTTTTTT. This codes for CASSLIGTGELFF.

This chain joins TRBV7-2 and TRBJ2-7; the D is unclear. This CDR3 spans 12 amino acids. V lost 4 bases and J 3 bases, leaving 7 bases between the germline ends. Germline V lookup: CDR1 SGHTA, CDR2 FQGNSA. CDR3 DNA sequence: TGTGCCAGCAGCTCCGACGACTACGAGCAGTACTTC. Translating it yields CASSSDDYEQYF.

The chain uses TRBV27 and TRBJ2-3; TRBD1 matches at 10 bases. The CDR3 covers 14 residues. V was pared by 4 bases and J by 3 bases, with 1 base of the junction left unmatched. Germline CDR1 reads MNHEY; CDR2 reads SMNVEV (reference sequence). The CDR3 reads CASSWTGGTDTQYF. In DNA, the CDR3 is TGTGCCAGCAGTTGGACAGGGGGGACAGATACGCAGTATTTT.

V is TRBV27 and J is TRBJ1-2; D may be TRBD1 (6 bases). This CDR3 region has 16 residues. Germline V gives CDR1 MNHEY, CDR2 SMNVEV (reference sequence). V was trimmed by 4 bases and J by 1 base, leaving 16 bases between them. For the CDR3, the DNA is TGTGCCAGCAGTTCTGGAGGCAGGGGATTTAACTATGGCTACACCTTC. Its protein is CASSSGGRGFNYGYTF.

The chain recombines TRBV7-8 with TRBJ2-3, with 10 bases lining up with TRBD1. CDR1 is SGHVS and CDR2 is FQNEAQ in the germline V gene. V gave up 4 bases and J gave up 1 base; unmatched junction bases: 2. CDR3 size: 15 residues. The CDR3 DNA sequence: TGTGCCAGCAGCTCCGGGACAGGGGGCACAGATACGCAGTATTTT. Its protein is CASSSGTGGTDTQYF.

The chain combines TRBV2 with TRBJ2-3; D is unclear. CDR3 length: 15 residues. The germline CDR1 and CDR2 sequences are SNHLY and FYNNEI. V was shortened by 0 bases and J by 3 bases, with 10 bases between the two germline ends. The CDR3 loop reads CASSEAVWVTDTQYF. The CDR3 DNA reads TGTGCCAGCAGTGAAGCGGTGTGGGTAACAGATACGCAGTATTTT.

The chain carries TRBV6-1 and TRBJ1-1; 9 bases are shared with TRBD1. The CDR3 consists of 13 residues. CDR1 MNHNS and CDR2 SASEGT come from the germline V gene. The junction had 4 bases not matched to a gene; V was cut back by 3 bases and J by 8 bases. The CDR3 sequence is CASSETGTGEAFF. CDR3 DNA sequence: TGTGCCAGCAGTGAGACCGGGACAGGGGAAGCTTTCTTT.

The chain uses TRBV27 and TRBJ1-6, with a tentative D call TRBD1 (6 bases). CDR1 and CDR2 from the germline V gene are MNHEY and SMNVEV (reference sequence). There are 15 residues in the CDR3. V lost 9 bases, J lost 6 bases, and 18 bases lay in between. CDR3 sequence: CASYSHRAGNSPLHF. In DNA, the CDR3 is TGTGCCAGTTACTCCCACAGGGCCGGTAATTCACCCCTCCACTTT.

A few counts support this clone. The chain has TRBV7-2 and TRBJ2-1; 11 bases agree with TRBD2. Looked up from germline, CDR1 is SGHTA and CDR2 is FQGNSA. Trimming took 4 bases from V and 12 from J; bases not matched to a gene: 2. The CDR3 is made up of 12 amino acids. Written as DNA, the CDR3 is TGTGCCAGCAGCTCGGGACTAGCGGCGCAGTTCTTC. This sequence encodes CASSSGLAAQFF.

The gene calls are TRBV5-6 and TRBJ1-2; no definite D call. Germline V lookup: CDR1 SGHDT, CDR2 YYEEEE. Trimming took 4 bases from V and 4 from J, leaving 8 bases between them. The CDR3 runs 12 residues. In nucleotides, the CDR3 is TGTGCCAGCAGCCCGTCTGGCTATGGCTACACCTTC. Its translation is CASSPSGYGYTF.